The 11 T cell receptor beta chains below were found in one sample sequenced in a study of T-cell memory formation after mild COVID-19. In TCRdb, the 5' RACE reads were re-called with MiXCR into one record per CDR3 protein. Of under 650,000 distinct CDR3 sequences in the sample, roughly 18% were seen once. Sequences were obtained from PBMCs or a T cell subset sorted from them (not recorded which). The source of these receptors is an adult woman who had mild COVID-19 (a few samples of this study predate the infection). Cell type and time point are not known.

This chain uses TRBV7-9 with TRBJ2-1; D ambiguous. CDR1 SEHNR and CDR2 FQNEAQ come from the germline V gene (reference sequence). The V and J ends lost 1 base and 4 bases respectively, with 8 bases between them. The CDR3 runs to 14 residues. CDR3 bases: TGTGCCAGCAGCTTAGTCGGGCAGTACAATGAGCAGTTCTTC. It specifies CASSLVGQYNEQFF.

This clonotype was seen more than once but under ten times. This chain connects TRBV5-6 to TRBJ1-2; no reliable D call. The V gene lost 4 bases and the J gene lost 4 bases, with 11 bases spanning the gap. This CDR3 spans 13 amino acids. CDR1 is SGHDT, CDR2 YYEEEE, per germline. The CDR3 loop reads CASSTGPSYGYTF. The DNA for the CDR3 is TGTGCCAGCAGCACTGGACCGAGCTATGGCTACACCTTC.

The V call is TRBV5-4, the J call TRBJ1-5; possible D gene TRBD1, 6 bases. The CDR3 totals 15 residues. The ends were cut back, 4 bases at V and 0 bases at J, with 11 bases in the middle. The germline gives CDR1 SGHNT, CDR2 YYREEE (reference sequence). The CDR3 is CASSGGPSSNQPQHF. CDR3 DNA sequence: TGTGCCAGCAGCGGGGGCCCAAGTAGCAATCAGCCCCAGCATTTT.

This clonotype was seen a few times. V gene TRBV6-1 combines with J gene TRBJ1-5; 10 nucleotides match TRBD1. The CDR3 covers 15 residues. CDR1 is MNHNS, CDR2 SASEGT, per germline. V gave up 6 bases and J gave up 4 bases; unmatched junction bases: 6. CDR3 protein: CASSAGTGANQPQHF. Here the CDR3 DNA reads TGTGCCAGCAGCGCCGGGACAGGGGCTAATCAGCCCCAGCATTTT.

This clonotype has a handful of counts. The CDR3 DNA is TGTGCCAGCAGCCCTAGCGGGGGGTACTCCTACGAGCAGTACTTC. Translation gives CASSPSGGYSYEQYF. V is TRBV7-6 and J is TRBJ2-7, with 11 bases identical to TRBD2. The CDR3 is 15 amino acids. V shed 5 bases and J 0 bases; nucleotides not matched to a gene: 3. Germline-derived CDR1 and CDR2 are SGHVS and FNYEAQ.

This clonotype was counted only a few times. The V and J genes are TRBV6-4 and TRBJ2-3, with 8 bases matching TRBD2. The CDR3 is 15 residues long. Germline V gene sequence: CDR1 MRHNA, CDR2 SNTAGT. J was trimmed by 3 bases and V by 4 bases; bases with no gene match: 6. The CDR3 sequence is CASSVDGGVTDTQYF. CDR3 nucleotide sequence: TGTGCCAGCAGTGTCGACGGGGGGGTTACAGATACGCAGTATTTT.

The CDR3 DNA reads as TGTGCCAGCAGTGAACAGCAGGGGAATGGCTACACCTTC. Its translation: CASSEQQGNGYTF. V usage is TRBV6-1 and J usage is TRBJ1-2; tentatively, D is TRBD1 (6 bases). The CDR3 extends over 13 amino acids. Germline-derived CDR1 and CDR2 are MNHNS and SASEGT. V shed 2 bases and J shed 6 bases, with 10 bases lying between them.

This chain connects TRBV5-5 to TRBJ2-1; no reliable D call. Germline loops: CDR1 SGHKS, CDR2 YYEKEE (reference sequence). Trimming shortened V by 6 bases and J by 5 bases, and 9 bases separated the two germline ends. This CDR3 comprises 12 residues. This CDR3 reads CASIPPDNEQFF. CDR3 nucleotides: TGTGCCAGCATCCCGCCCGACAATGAGCAGTTCTTC.

This clonotype was seen more than once but under ten times. The rearrangement uses TRBV7-2 and TRBJ2-1; 13 bases match TRBD2. With 6 bases clipped from V and 10 bases from J, the junction kept 12 bases outside the gene matches. The CDR3 is 16 residues long. Per germline, CDR1 SGHTA and CDR2 FQGNSA. DNA of the CDR3: TGTGCCAGCAGACCGGCCGGGACTAGCGGGACGCGGGAGCAGTTCTTC. Its protein product is CASRPAGTSGTREQFF.

The rearrangement uses TRBV5-6 and TRBJ1-2; D perhaps matches TRBD1 (5 bases). This CDR3 has 16 residues. Between the trimmed V and J ends, which lost 1 base and 2 bases, there was a span of 15 bases. In germline, CDR1 is SGHDT, CDR2 YYEEEE. The CDR3 DNA follows: TGTGCCAGCAGCTTGAAGGGGATGCGGGCAAACTATGGCTACACCTTC. This encodes CASSLKGMRANYGYTF.

This clonotype was seen many times. This chain links TRBV12-3 or TRBV12-4 with TRBJ2-1, with D maybe TRBD2 (7 bases). The V and J ends lost 7 bases and 9 bases respectively, with 19 bases between them. The CDR3 totals 14 residues. Here the CDR3 DNA reads TGTGCCAGCACCCTCCTGGGGGGGCTTAGTGAGCAGTTCTTC. It specifies CASTLLGGLSEQFF.